These 2 T cell receptor beta chains originate from one sample sequenced in a study of CD8+ T cells in alopecia areata. The sample's treatment: oral pan-JAK inhibitor, 5-10 mg twice daily. Extracted from the samples, RNA was reverse transcribed into cDNA to serve as the sequencing template. Clones were read by immunoSEQ multiplex PCR, and TCRdb kept only the in-frame ones, dropping some. The repertoire includes about 90,000 clones, roughly two fifths of them detected once, and roughly 18% sits in the top ten. This sample comprised CD8+ T cells sorted from blood, obtained at week 24, from a patient treated with tofacitinib. The receptors shown here come from a human donor with alopecia areata.

This clone was seen only a few times. This likely traces to a read error, being one base from a far larger clone. The V and J genes are TRBV14 and TRBJ2-7; D remains unclear. The V end was cut by 5 bases, the J end by 4 bases, with 6 bases between. Germline values: CDR1 SGHDN, CDR2 FVKESK. This CDR3 region has 11 residues. The CDR3 spells CASSFGYEQYF. In nucleotides, the CDR3 is TGTGCCAGCAGCTTTGGGTACGAGCAGTACTTC.

This sequence joins TRBV4-1 and TRBJ2-7, with 8 bases identical to TRBD2. Losses at the gene ends were 1 base for V and 4 bases for J; bases not matched to a gene: 9. The germline CDR1 and CDR2 sequences are MGHRA and YSYEKL. This CDR3 contains 16 residues. The CDR3 DNA sequence: TGCGCCAGCAGCCAAGTAGAAACGGGAGGGAGGTACGAGCAGTACTTC. This gives the protein CASSQVETGGRYEQYF.